These 9 T cell receptor beta chains came from one sample sequenced in a study of cytomegalovirus exposure and HLA in healthy donors. Clones were read by immunoSEQ multiplex PCR, and TCRdb kept only the in-frame ones, dropping some. The repertoire holds roughly 130,000 clones, with 88% as singletons. The sample was PBMCs. The receptors were sampled from a man younger than 40 in good health and CMV-seronegative.

This sequence joins TRBV5-6 and TRBJ2-1; D possibly corresponds to TRBD2 (6 bases). V was cut by 3 bases and J by 0 bases, with 13 bases left in between. The length of the CDR3 is 16 residues. From germline, CDR1 is SGHDT and CDR2 YYEEEE. Here the CDR3 DNA reads TGTGCCAGCAGCTGGGGGGAGTCGAGCTCCTACAATGAGCAGTTCTTC. It codes for CASSWGESSSYNEQFF.

The chain is built from TRBV5-1 and TRBJ2-1; 7 positions agree with TRBD2. V was pared by 4 bases and J by 4 bases, with 11 bases of the junction left unmatched. This CDR3 is 16 amino acids long. The germline gives CDR1 SGHRS, CDR2 YFSETQ. The CDR3 loop reads CASSASSGTMYNEQFF. Here the CDR3 DNA reads TGCGCCAGCAGCGCCTCCTCCGGGACTATGTACAATGAGCAGTTCTTC. Complete variable domain (other parts from reference TRBV5-1 and TRBJ2-1): KAGVTQTPRYLIKTRGQQVTLSCSPISGHRSVSWYQQTPGQGLQFLFEYFSETQRNKGNFPGRFSGRQFSNSRSEMNVSTLELGDSALYLCASSASSGTMYNEQFFGPGTRLTVL.

This CDR3 reads CASSAGQGAYEQYF. The CDR3 coding sequence is TGTGCCAGCAGCGCGGGACAGGGGGCATACGAGCAGTACTTC. The chain carries TRBV7-2 and TRBJ2-7; 12 bases line up with TRBD1. The CDR3 extends over 14 amino acids. Germline V lookup: CDR1 SGHTA, CDR2 FQGNSA. V lost 5 bases to trimming and J lost 4 bases; unmatched junction nucleotides: 3.

CDR3 loop: CASSSLGQGVTEAFF. CDR3 nucleotide sequence: TGTGCCAGCAGCTCCCTAGGCCAGGGGGTCACTGAAGCTTTCTTT. The chain links TRBV11-2 to TRBJ1-1, with 7 positions matching TRBD1. The CDR3 contains 15 residues. Losses at the gene ends were 4 bases for V and 4 bases for J; bases not matched to a gene: 9. Germline V gives CDR1 SGHAT, CDR2 FQNNGV.

This rearrangement joins TRBV6-5 to TRBJ2-2; D unresolved. Germline V CDR1 and CDR2: MNHEY, SVGAGI. The CDR3 has 15 residues. The ends were cut back, 0 bases at V and 7 bases at J, with 12 bases in the middle. DNA of the CDR3: TGTGCCAGCAGTTACTCAGAGGAGATCCGCGGGGAGCTGTTTTTT. It is translated as CASSYSEEIRGELFF.

Concerning this clone itself: Other DNA sequences from this sample encode an identical CDR3 as well. The V and J genes are TRBV5-1 and TRBJ1-5; the D gene is possibly TRBD1 (6 bases). This CDR3 has 15 residues. The V gene's germline CDR1 is SGHRS and CDR2 YFSETQ. V was trimmed by 0 bases and J by 1 base, leaving 8 bases between them. CDR3 residues: CASSLEGGSNQPQHF. The CDR3 DNA sequence: TGCGCCAGCAGCTTGGAGGGGGGGAGCAATCAGCCCCAGCATTTT.

The rearrangement uses TRBV9 and TRBJ2-5; 14 bases line up with TRBD2. CDR1 and CDR2 from the germline V gene are SGDLS and YYNGEE. The CDR3 totals 19 residues. V lost 4 bases, J lost 5 bases, and 16 bases stayed unmatched. In DNA form, the CDR3 reads TGTGCCAGCAGCCACGGGACTAGCGGGAGATCAGTGGCGGGGGAGACCCAGTACTTC. Translating it yields CASSHGTSGRSVAGETQYF.

The CDR3 loop reads CASSSAGLLMNTEAFF. The CDR3 nucleotides read TGTGCCAGCAGCTCCGCCGGACTCCTAATGAACACTGAAGCTTTCTTT. The rearrangement links TRBV11-2 to TRBJ1-1; D is unclear. The germline V gene encodes CDR1 SGHAT and CDR2 FQNNGV. The CDR3 covers 16 residues. V lost 4 bases and J lost 0, with 15 bases in between.

This chain's CDR3 is CASSLALGQRNYGYTF. The CDR3 DNA reads TGCGCCAGCAGCTTGGCCCTCGGACAGAGGAACTATGGCTACACCTTC. The chain uses TRBV5-1 and TRBJ1-2, with a possible D match to TRBD1 (6 bases). Germline loops: CDR1 SGHRS, CDR2 YFSETQ. The CDR3 covers 16 residues. Between the trimmed V and J ends, which lost 0 bases and 2 bases, there was a span of 14 bases.